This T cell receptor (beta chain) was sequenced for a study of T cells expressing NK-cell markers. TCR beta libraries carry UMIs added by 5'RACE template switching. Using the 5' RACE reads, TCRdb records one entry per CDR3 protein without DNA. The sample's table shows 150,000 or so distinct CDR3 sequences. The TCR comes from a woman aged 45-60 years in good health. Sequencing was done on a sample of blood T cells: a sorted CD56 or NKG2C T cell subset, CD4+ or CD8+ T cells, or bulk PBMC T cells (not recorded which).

CDR3 loop: CASSLGGVWNEQFF. The chain is built from TRBV12-3 or TRBV12-4 and TRBJ2-1. CDR3 length equals 14 residues.